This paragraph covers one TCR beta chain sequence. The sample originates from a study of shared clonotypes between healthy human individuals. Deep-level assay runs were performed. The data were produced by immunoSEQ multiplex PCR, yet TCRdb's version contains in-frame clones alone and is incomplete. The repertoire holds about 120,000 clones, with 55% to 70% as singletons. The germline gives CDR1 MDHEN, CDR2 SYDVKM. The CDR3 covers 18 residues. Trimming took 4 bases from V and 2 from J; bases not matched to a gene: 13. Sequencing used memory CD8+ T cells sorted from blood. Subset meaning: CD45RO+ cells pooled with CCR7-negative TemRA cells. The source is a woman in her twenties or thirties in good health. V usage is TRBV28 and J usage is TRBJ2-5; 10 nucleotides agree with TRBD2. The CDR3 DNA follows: TGTGCCAGCAGTTCCTATGGGCGGACTAGCGGTCAACAAGAGACCCAGTACTTC. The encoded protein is CASSSYGRTSGQQETQYF.